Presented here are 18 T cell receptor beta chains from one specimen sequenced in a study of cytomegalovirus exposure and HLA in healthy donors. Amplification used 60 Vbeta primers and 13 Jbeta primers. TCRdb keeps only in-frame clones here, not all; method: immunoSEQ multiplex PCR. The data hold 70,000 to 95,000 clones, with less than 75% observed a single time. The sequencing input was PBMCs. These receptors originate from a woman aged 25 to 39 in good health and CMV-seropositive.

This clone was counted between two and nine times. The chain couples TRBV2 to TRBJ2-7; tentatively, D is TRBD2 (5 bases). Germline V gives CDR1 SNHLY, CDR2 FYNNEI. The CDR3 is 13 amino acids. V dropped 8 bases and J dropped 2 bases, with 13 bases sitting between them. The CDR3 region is CASGLAKTYEQYF. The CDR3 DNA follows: TGTGCCAGCGGGCTAGCTAAAACCTACGAGCAGTACTTC. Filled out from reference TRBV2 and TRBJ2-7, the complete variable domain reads EPEVTQTPSHQVTQMGQEVILRCVPISNHLYFYWYRQILGQKVEFLVSFYNNEISEKSEIFDDQFSVERPDGSNFTLKIRSTKLEDSAMYFCASGLAKTYEQYFGPGTRLTVT.

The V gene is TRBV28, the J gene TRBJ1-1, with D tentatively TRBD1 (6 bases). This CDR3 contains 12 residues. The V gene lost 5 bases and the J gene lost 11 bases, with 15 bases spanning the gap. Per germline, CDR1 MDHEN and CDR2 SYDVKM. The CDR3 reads CASSARDTRAFF. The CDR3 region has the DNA TGTGCCAGCAGTGCGAGGGACACCAGGGCTTTCTTT.

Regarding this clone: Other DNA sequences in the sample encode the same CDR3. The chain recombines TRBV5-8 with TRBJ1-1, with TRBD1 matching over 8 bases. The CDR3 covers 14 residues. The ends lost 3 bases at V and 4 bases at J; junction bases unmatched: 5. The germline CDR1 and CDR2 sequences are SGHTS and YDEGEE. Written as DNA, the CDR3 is TGTGCCAGCAGCTACAGGGGGATTGGCACTGAAGCTTTCTTT. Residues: CASSYRGIGTEAFF.

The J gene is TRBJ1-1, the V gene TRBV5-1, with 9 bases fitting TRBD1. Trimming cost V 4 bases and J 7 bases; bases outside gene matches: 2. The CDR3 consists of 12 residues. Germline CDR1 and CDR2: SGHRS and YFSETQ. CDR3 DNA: TGCGCCAGCAGCAGGGACAGGGATGAAGCTTTCTTT. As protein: CASSRDRDEAFF. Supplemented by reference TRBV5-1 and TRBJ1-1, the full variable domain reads KAGVTQTPRYLIKTRGQQVTLSCSPISGHRSVSWYQQTPGQGLQFLFEYFSETQRNKGNFPGRFSGRQFSNSRSEMNVSTLELGDSALYLCASSRDRDEAFFGQGTRLTVV.

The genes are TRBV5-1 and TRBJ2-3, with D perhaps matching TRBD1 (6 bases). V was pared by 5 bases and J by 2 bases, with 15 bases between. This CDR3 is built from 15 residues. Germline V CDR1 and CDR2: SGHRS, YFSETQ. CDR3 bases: TGCGCCAGCAGTACCGGCGCAGGGGCCACAGATACGCAGTATTTT. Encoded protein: CASSTGAGATDTQYF. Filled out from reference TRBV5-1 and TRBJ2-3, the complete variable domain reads KAGVTQTPRYLIKTRGQQVTLSCSPISGHRSVSWYQQTPGQGLQFLFEYFSETQRNKGNFPGRFSGRQFSNSRSEMNVSTLELGDSALYLCASSTGAGATDTQYFGPGTRLTVL.

CDR3 DNA: TGTGCCAGCAGCTACGACAGGGTAATGGGAGGCTACACCTTC. It yields the protein CASSYDRVMGGYTF. The chain links TRBV7-9 to TRBJ1-2, with 7 positions matching TRBD1. The CDR3 extends over 14 amino acids. The germline gives CDR1 SEHNR, CDR2 FQNEAQ (reference sequence). Losses at the gene ends were 4 bases for V and 8 bases for J; bases not matched to a gene: 10.

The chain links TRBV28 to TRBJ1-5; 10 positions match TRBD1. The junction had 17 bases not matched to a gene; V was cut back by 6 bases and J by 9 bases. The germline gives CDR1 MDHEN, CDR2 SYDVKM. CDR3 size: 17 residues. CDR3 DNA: TGTGCCAGCAGCCTAGCGGGGACAGGGGCCCGGCATCGGCCCCAGCATTTT. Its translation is CASSLAGTGARHRPQHF. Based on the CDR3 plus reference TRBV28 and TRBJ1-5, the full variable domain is DVKVTQSSRYLVKRTGEKVFLECVQDMDHENMFWYRQDPGLGLRLIYFSYDVKMKEKGDIPEGYSVSREKKERFSLILESASTNQTSMYLCASSLAGTGARHRPQHFGDGTRLSIL.

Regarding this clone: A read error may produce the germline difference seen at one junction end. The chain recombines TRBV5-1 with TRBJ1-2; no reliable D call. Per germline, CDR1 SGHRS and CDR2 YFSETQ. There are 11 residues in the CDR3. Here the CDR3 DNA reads TGCGCCAGCAGCTCCCCCGGAGGCTACCCCTTC. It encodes CASSSPGGYPF.

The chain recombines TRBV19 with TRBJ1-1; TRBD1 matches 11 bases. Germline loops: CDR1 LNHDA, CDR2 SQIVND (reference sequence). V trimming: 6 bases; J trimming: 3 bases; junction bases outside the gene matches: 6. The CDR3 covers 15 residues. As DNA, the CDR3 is TGTGCCAGTAGCTCCGGGACAGGGGGGGACACTGAAGCTTTCTTT. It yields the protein CASSSGTGGDTEAFF.

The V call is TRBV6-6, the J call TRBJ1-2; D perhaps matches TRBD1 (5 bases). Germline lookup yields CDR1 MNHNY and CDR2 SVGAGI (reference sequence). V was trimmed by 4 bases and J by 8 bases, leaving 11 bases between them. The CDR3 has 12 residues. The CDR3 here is CASSSGVWGYTF. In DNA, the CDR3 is TGTGCCAGCAGTTCGGGGGTTTGGGGCTACACCTTC.

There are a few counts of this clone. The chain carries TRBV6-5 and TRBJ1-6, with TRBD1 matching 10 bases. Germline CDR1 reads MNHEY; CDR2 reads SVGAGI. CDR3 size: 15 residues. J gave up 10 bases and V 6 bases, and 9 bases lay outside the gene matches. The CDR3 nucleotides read TGTGCCAGCAGGCAACTCGGGACAGGGGTGTCACCCCTCCACTTT. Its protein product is CASRQLGTGVSPLHF.

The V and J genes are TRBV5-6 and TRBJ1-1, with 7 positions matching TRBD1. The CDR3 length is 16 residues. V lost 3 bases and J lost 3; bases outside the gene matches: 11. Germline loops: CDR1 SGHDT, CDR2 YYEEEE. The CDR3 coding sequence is TGTGCCAGCAGCTCGACAGGGAAATCACGGGACACTGAAGCTTTCTTT. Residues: CASSSTGKSRDTEAFF.

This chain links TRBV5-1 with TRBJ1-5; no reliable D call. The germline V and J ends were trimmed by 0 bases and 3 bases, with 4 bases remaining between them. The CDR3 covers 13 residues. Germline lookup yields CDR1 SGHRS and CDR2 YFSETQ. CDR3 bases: TGCGCCAGCAGCTTGGATCACAATCAGCCCCAGCATTTT. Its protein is CASSLDHNQPQHF.

The CDR3 DNA reads as TGTGCCAGCAGCTTAGGCAGACAGTCCTATGGCTACACCTTC. It encodes CASSLGRQSYGYTF. The chain carries TRBV13 and TRBJ1-2; tentative D call: TRBD1 (5 bases). The germline gives CDR1 PRHDT, CDR2 FYEKMQ (reference sequence). This CDR3 spans 14 amino acids. Trimming stripped 0 bases from V and 4 bases from J, with 9 bases between.

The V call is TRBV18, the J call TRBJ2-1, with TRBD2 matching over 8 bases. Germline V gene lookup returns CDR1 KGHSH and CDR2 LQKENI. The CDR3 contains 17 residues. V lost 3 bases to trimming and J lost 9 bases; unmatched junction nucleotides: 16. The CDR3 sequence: CASSPPFGGAYKSEQFF. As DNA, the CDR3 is TGTGCCAGCTCACCCCCTTTCGGGGGGGCCTATAAAAGTGAGCAGTTCTTC.

DNA for the CDR3: TGTGCCAGCAGCTCGGACAGCGCGACTCAGCCCCAGCATTTT. It encodes CASSSDSATQPQHF. The chain links TRBV7-6 to TRBJ1-5; possibly TRBD1 for D (6 bases). CDR3 size: 14 residues. V was shortened by 4 bases and J by 6 bases, with 13 bases between the two germline ends. Germline-derived CDR1 and CDR2 are SGHVS and FNYEAQ.

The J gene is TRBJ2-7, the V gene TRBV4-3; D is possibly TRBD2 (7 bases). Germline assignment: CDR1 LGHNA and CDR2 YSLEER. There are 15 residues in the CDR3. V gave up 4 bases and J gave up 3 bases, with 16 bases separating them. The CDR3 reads CASSPARGGGYEQYF. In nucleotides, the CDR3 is TGCGCCAGCAGCCCTGCGAGGGGGGGAGGCTACGAGCAGTACTTC.

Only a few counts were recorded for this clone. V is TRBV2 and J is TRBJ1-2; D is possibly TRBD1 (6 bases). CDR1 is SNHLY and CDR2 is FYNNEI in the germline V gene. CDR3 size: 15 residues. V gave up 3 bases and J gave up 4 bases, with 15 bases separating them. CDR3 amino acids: CASSEGFTGTYGYTF. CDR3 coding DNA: TGTGCCAGCAGTGAGGGGTTTACAGGGACCTATGGCTACACCTTC.